Below are 14 T cell receptor beta chains sequenced from a single sample in a study of cytomegalovirus exposure and HLA in healthy donors. It was with 60 Vbeta and 13 Jbeta primers that the PCR ran. Here immunoSEQ multiplex PCR was the method, and the copy in TCRdb shows in-frame clones only, minus some. The sample includes 100,000 to 150,000 clones, roughly 80% seen only once; the top ten take 3.4%. Sequencing used PBMCs. The receptors here all came from a man aged 25-45 years in good health and CMV-seronegative.

The chain is built from TRBV6-1 and TRBJ2-3; 7 bases align to TRBD1. Germline assignment: CDR1 MNHNS and CDR2 SASEGT. CDR3 size: 15 residues. The V segment lost 6 bases and the J segment 4 bases; nucleotides outside the gene matches: 10. CDR3 in DNA: TGTGCCAGCAGCCCCCTAGCTAGGGGGCCAGATACGCAGTATTTT. Protein product: CASSPLARGPDTQYF.

The gene calls are TRBV6-5 and TRBJ1-1; D gene unclear. Germline lookup yields CDR1 MNHEY and CDR2 SVGAGI. The CDR3 sequence is 13 residues long. The V and J ends lost 2 bases and 4 bases respectively, with 8 bases between them. The chain's CDR3 is CASSYRSLTEAFF. DNA for the CDR3: TGTGCCAGCAGTTACCGATCACTCACTGAAGCTTTCTTT.

This clone showed up just once. The J gene is TRBJ2-1, the V gene TRBV5-1, with D perhaps matching TRBD2 (5 bases). CDR1 is SGHRS, CDR2 YFSETQ, per germline. V lost 0 bases to trimming and J lost 1 base, with 11 bases between them. This CDR3 comprises 16 residues. Here the CDR3 DNA reads TGCGCCAGCAGCTTGGATAGCGCGCTATCCTACAATGAGCAGTTCTTC. This translates into CASSLDSALSYNEQFF.

DNA of the CDR3: TGTGCCAGCAGTTACTCTAGGGAGAGGTCCTACGAGCAGTACTTC. It encodes CASSYSRERSYEQYF. The chain carries TRBV6-5 and TRBJ2-7; possible D gene TRBD2, 5 bases. V shed 0 bases and J shed 1 base, with 10 bases lying between them. The germline CDR1 and CDR2 sequences are MNHEY and SVGAGI. The CDR3 length is 15 residues.

This chain connects TRBV10-3 to TRBJ2-2; 8 positions match TRBD2. The CDR3 covers 16 residues. The germline gives CDR1 ENHRY, CDR2 SYGVKD. J gave up 6 bases and V 6 bases, and 12 bases lay outside the gene matches. The CDR3 loop reads CAISPGGGQQAGELFF. The CDR3 DNA reads TGTGCCATCAGCCCCGGGGGGGGGCAGCAAGCCGGGGAGCTGTTTTTT.

This chain links TRBV20-1 with TRBJ2-7; TRBD2 is a possible D gene (6 bases). From germline, CDR1 is DFQATT and CDR2 SNEGSKA (reference sequence). The CDR3 is 11 residues long. Trimming took off 3 bases at V and 3 bases at J, with 6 bases between the two ends. As DNA, the CDR3 is TGCAGTGCTAGGGACTACTACGAGCAGTACTTC. Residues: CSARDYYEQYF.

The rearrangement links TRBV28 to TRBJ1-2, with D possibly matching TRBD1 (6 bases). Trimming left V 4 bases short and J 3 bases short, with 18 bases between. Germline V lookup: CDR1 MDHEN, CDR2 SYDVKM. This CDR3 contains 16 residues. The CDR3 DNA is TGTGCCAGCAGTTCGTCAACAGGGCGATTTCACTATGGCTACACCTTC. It encodes CASSSSTGRFHYGYTF.

The chain joins TRBV6-6 to TRBJ1-4; D remains ambiguous. Trimming removed 10 bases from V and 10 bases from J, with 22 bases in between. Germline V CDR1 and CDR2: MNHNY, SVGAGI (reference sequence). This CDR3 contains 14 residues. The CDR3 DNA is TGTGCCACCTCGTCCAAGTCCCAACATGGAAAACTGTTTTTT. Protein: CATSSKSQHGKLFF.

The rearrangement uses TRBV19 and TRBJ1-2; the D gene is possibly TRBD1 (5 bases). This CDR3 has 17 residues. V lost 2 bases and J 4 bases, leaving 20 bases between the germline ends. CDR1 and CDR2 (germline): LNHDA, SQIVND (reference sequence). The CDR3 DNA is TGTGCCAGTAGTATATCCCCCGGCTGGGGCAGGGCCTATGGCTACACCTTC. Protein product: CASSISPGWGRAYGYTF.

This chain uses TRBV27 with TRBJ2-3, with TRBD2 matching 12 bases. Germline V gene sequence: CDR1 MNHEY, CDR2 SMNVEV (reference sequence). The length of the CDR3 is 17 residues. The junction had 11 bases not matched to a gene; V was cut back by 5 bases and J by 5 bases. CDR3 residues: CASSNELAGGLIDTQYF. The CDR3 coding sequence is TGTGCCAGCAGTAACGAACTAGCGGGAGGCCTGATAGATACGCAGTATTTT.

The chain links TRBV30 to TRBJ2-5; the D is unclear. Near its end, the DNA agrees better with TRBJ2-7, so the J call may be wrong. The CDR3 consists of 12 residues. CDR1 and CDR2 from the germline V gene are GTSNPN and SVGIG (reference sequence). The CDR3 DNA follows: TGTGCCTGGAGCGCAGGTTTGAACGAGCAGTACTTC. This encodes CAWSAGLNEQYF.

The V call is TRBV28, the J call TRBJ2-7, with a weak D call TRBD2 (6 bases). This CDR3 contains 14 residues. V was pared by 3 bases and J by 0 bases, with 9 bases between. Germline V gene data show CDR1 as MDHEN and CDR2 as SYDVKM. The CDR3, as DNA: TGTGCCAGCAGTTTGGAGGGGATCTCCTACGAGCAGTACTTC. This codes for CASSLEGISYEQYF.

This chain connects TRBV4-1 to TRBJ2-7, with 10 nucleotides matching TRBD1. The CDR3 sequence is 15 residues long. In germline, CDR1 is MGHRA, CDR2 YSYEKL. Trimming removed 5 bases from V and 2 bases from J; junction bases left unmatched: 6. CDR3 bases: TGCGCCAGCAGCACCCGACAGGGGGCGGCCTACGAGCAGTACTTC. Its translation is CASSTRQGAAYEQYF.

This chain links TRBV7-8 with TRBJ2-2; D unresolved. V gave up 5 bases and J gave up 1 base, with 8 bases separating them. The CDR3 sequence is 14 residues long. Looked up from germline, CDR1 is SGHVS and CDR2 is FQNEAQ. CDR3 coding DNA: TGTGCCAGCAGCGCCTTTAGGAACACCGGGGAGCTGTTTTTT. Amino acids: CASSAFRNTGELFF. The full variable domain, with the rest looked up from reference TRBV7-8 and TRBJ2-2, is GAGVSQSPRYKVAKRGQDVALRCDPISGHVSLFWYQQALGQGPEFLTYFQNEAQLDKSGLPSDRFFAERPEGSVSTLKIQRTQQEDSAVYLCASSAFRNTGELFFGEGSRLTVL.